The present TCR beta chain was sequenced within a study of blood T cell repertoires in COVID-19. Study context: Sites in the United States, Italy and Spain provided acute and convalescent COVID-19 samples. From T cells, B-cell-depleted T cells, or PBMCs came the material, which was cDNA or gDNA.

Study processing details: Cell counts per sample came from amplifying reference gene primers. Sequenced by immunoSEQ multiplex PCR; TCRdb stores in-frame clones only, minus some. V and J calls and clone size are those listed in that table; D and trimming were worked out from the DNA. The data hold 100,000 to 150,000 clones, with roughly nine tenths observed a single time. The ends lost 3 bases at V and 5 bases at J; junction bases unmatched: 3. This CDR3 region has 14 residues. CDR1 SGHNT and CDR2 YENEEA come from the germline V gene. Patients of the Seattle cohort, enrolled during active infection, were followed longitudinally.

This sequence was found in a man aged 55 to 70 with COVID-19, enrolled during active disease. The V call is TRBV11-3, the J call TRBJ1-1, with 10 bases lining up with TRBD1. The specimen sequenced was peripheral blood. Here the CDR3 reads CASSFRTGGTEAFF. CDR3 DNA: TGTGCCAGCAGCTTCAGGACAGGGGGAACTGAAGCTTTCTTT.